Below are 22 T cell receptor beta chains sequenced from a single sample in a study of shared clonotypes between healthy human individuals. Clones were read by immunoSEQ multiplex PCR, and TCRdb kept only the in-frame ones, dropping some. The sample consists of about 1 million clones, around 76% of them appearing once. Specimen: memory CD4+ T cells sorted from blood. The subset: CD45RA-negative fraction. Source of these receptors: a man aged 18 to 30 in good health.

This clone was detected only once. J is TRBJ2-1 and V is TRBV7-8, with 10 bases identical to TRBD2. Trimming took 5 bases from V and 5 from J; bases not matched to a gene: 6. This CDR3 is 15 amino acids long. Germline lookup yields CDR1 SGHVS and CDR2 FQNEAQ. The CDR3 loop reads CASSVRTSGNNEQFF. The CDR3, as DNA: TGTGCCAGCAGCGTGAGGACTAGCGGAAACAATGAGCAGTTCTTC.

V is TRBV6-1 and J is TRBJ2-6, with TRBD2 matching over 9 bases. Trimming took 4 bases from V and 0 from J; bases not matched to a gene: 7. This CDR3 region has 18 residues. Germline lookup yields CDR1 MNHNS and CDR2 SASEGT. The CDR3 coding sequence is TGTGCCAGCAGTGGGGGACTGCGGGAGGGCTCTGGGGCCAACGTCCTGACTTTC. This sequence encodes CASSGGLREGSGANVLTF.

The CDR3 coding sequence is TGTGCCAGCGCTGACCCAAACACCGGGGAGCTGTTTTTT. Translated: CASADPNTGELFF. The genes are TRBV6-6 and TRBJ2-2; no firm D call. The length of the CDR3 is 13 residues. CDR1 and CDR2 (germline): MNHNY, SVGAGI (reference sequence). V was cut by 8 bases and J by 2 bases, with 9 bases left in between.

With respect to this clone: A much larger clone differs from this one at a single base, so this may be a read error. Other DNA sequences in this sample translate to the same CDR3. This chain connects TRBV6-1 to TRBJ1-3; TRBD1 might be the D (6 bases). The CDR3 sequence is 15 residues long. With 2 bases removed from V and 0 bases from J, the gap between germline ends came to 8 bases. The germline CDR1 and CDR2 sequences are MNHNS and SASEGT. CDR3 residues: CASSETGSSGNTIYF. The CDR3 nucleotides read TGTGCCAGCAGTGAAACAGGGAGCTCTGGAAACACCATATATTTT.

This chain links TRBV5-4 with TRBJ2-5, with 8 bases that match TRBD1. Germline V gene lookup returns CDR1 SGHNT and CDR2 YYREEE (reference sequence). The CDR3 loop spans 14 amino acids. The J segment lost 3 bases and the V segment lost 10 bases, leaving 11 bases of the junction unmatched. DNA of the CDR3: TGTGCCGGACTCCGACAGGGGTTGAAAGAGACCCAGTACTTC. Residues: CAGLRQGLKETQYF.

This clone occurred once. The chain links TRBV27 to TRBJ1-1; TRBD1 aligns across 7 bases. The V gene end was trimmed by 8 bases and the J gene end by 5 bases; junction bases not matched to a gene: 8. The CDR3 is 13 amino acids. Germline-derived CDR1 and CDR2 are MNHEY and SMNVEV (reference sequence). CDR3 nucleotides: TGTGCCAGCGGGGGGGACAGTCGGACTGAAGCTTTCTTT. This gives the protein CASGGDSRTEAFF.

This chain joins TRBV4-3 and TRBJ2-1; 15 nucleotides match TRBD2. The CDR3 spans 20 residues. V shed 0 bases and J 5 bases; nucleotides not matched to a gene: 11. The germline CDR1 and CDR2 sequences are LGHNA and YSLEER. The CDR3 here is CASSQDLGRGLAGGDNEQFF. DNA for the CDR3: TGCGCCAGCAGCCAAGATCTCGGCCGGGGACTAGCGGGGGGAGACAATGAGCAGTTCTTC.

V is TRBV4-1 and J is TRBJ1-2; D uncertain. The ends were cut back, 0 bases at V and 4 bases at J, with 9 bases in the middle. Germline V gene sequence: CDR1 MGHRA, CDR2 YSYEKL. This CDR3 region has 14 residues. CDR3 amino acids: CASSQEGYTYGYTF. CDR3 nucleotide sequence: TGCGCCAGCAGCCAAGAGGGATATACCTATGGCTACACCTTC.

J is TRBJ1-5 and V is TRBV21-1; the table's D call TRBD1 went unverified against the DNA. TRBV21-1 is assigned pseudogene status. The CDR3 is 21 amino acids. The CDR3 sequence is CASSKGTTGGGGSSQNQPQHF. For the CDR3, the DNA is TGTGCCAGCAGCAAAGGAACGACAGGGGGCGGGGGTAGTAGTCAAAATCAGCCCCAGCATTTT.

The V gene is TRBV7-8, the J gene TRBJ2-2; TRBD2 agrees at 14 bases. Looked up from germline, CDR1 is SGHVS and CDR2 is FQNEAQ. Losses at the gene ends were 5 bases for V and 7 bases for J; bases not matched to a gene: 6. The CDR3 is made up of 16 amino acids. The CDR3 coding sequence is TGTGCCAGCAGCCCGACTAGCGGGGGGGCCGTCGGGGAGCTGTTTTTT. This translates into CASSPTSGGAVGELFF.

This clone was picked up one time. V and J are TRBV19 and TRBJ1-2; D perhaps matches TRBD1 (6 bases). CDR1 is LNHDA, CDR2 SQIVND, per germline (reference sequence). Between the trimmed V and J ends, which lost 3 bases and 5 bases, there was a span of 28 bases. The CDR3 extends over 19 amino acids. This chain's CDR3 is CASSIRPKQRDTETYGYTF. The CDR3 DNA is TGTGCCAGTAGTATTCGGCCCAAACAGCGGGACACGGAGACATATGGCTACACCTTC.

The chain carries TRBV5-1 and TRBJ2-5; perhaps TRBD1 as D (6 bases). V was clipped by 1 base and J by 5 bases, with 12 bases between them. CDR1 and CDR2 (germline): SGHRS, YFSETQ. The CDR3 runs to 14 residues. CDR3 residues: CASSLTGSKETQYF. The CDR3, as DNA: TGCGCCAGCAGCTTGACAGGGTCGAAGGAGACCCAGTACTTC. The complete variable domain, with remaining parts taken from reference TRBV5-1 and TRBJ2-5, reads KAGVTQTPRYLIKTRGQQVTLSCSPISGHRSVSWYQQTPGQGLQFLFEYFSETQRNKGNFPGRFSGRQFSNSRSEMNVSTLELGDSALYLCASSLTGSKETQYFGPGTRLLVL.

This chain links TRBV7-6 with TRBJ2-7, with a tentative D call TRBD1 (6 bases). CDR1 and CDR2 (germline): SGHVS, FNYEAQ. The CDR3 has 13 residues. The V end was cut by 4 bases, the J end by 6 bases, with 13 bases between. The chain's CDR3 is CASSSQGWSEQYF. DNA for the CDR3: TGTGCCAGCAGCTCTCAGGGGTGGTCCGAGCAGTACTTC.

The chain has TRBV27 and TRBJ2-5; no definite D call. Germline V gene sequence: CDR1 MNHEY, CDR2 SMNVEV (reference sequence). V lost 5 bases to trimming and J lost 0 bases, with 10 bases between them. This CDR3 has 14 amino acids. CDR3 DNA sequence: TGTGCCAGCAGTCCCCGGACGAACCAAGAGACCCAGTACTTC. Translation: CASSPRTNQETQYF.

In DNA form, the CDR3 reads TGCGCCAGCAGAGCCCCGGGGACCAATGGATATGAGCAGTTCTTC. It is translated as CASRAPGTNGYEQFF. The rearrangement links TRBV10-2 to TRBJ2-1; perhaps D is TRBD1 or TRBD2 (5 bases each). Germline assignment: CDR1 WSHSY and CDR2 SAAADI. The CDR3 totals 15 residues. V dropped 6 bases and J dropped 8 bases, with 20 bases sitting between them.

The rearrangement links TRBV2 to TRBJ1-5; 11 bases agree with TRBD1. V was pared by 6 bases and J by 8 bases, with 3 bases of the junction left unmatched. Germline V gives CDR1 SNHLY, CDR2 FYNNEI. This CDR3 contains 13 residues. The CDR3 sequence: CASSGQGAEPQHF. DNA for the CDR3: TGTGCCAGCAGCGGACAGGGGGCAGAGCCCCAGCATTTT. Variable domain in full (rest from reference TRBV2 and TRBJ1-5): EPEVTQTPSHQVTQMGQEVILRCVPISNHLYFYWYRQILGQKVEFLVSFYNNEISEKSEIFDDQFSVERPDGSNFTLKIRSTKLEDSAMYFCASSGQGAEPQHFGDGTRLSIL.

This rearrangement joins TRBV5-8 to TRBJ1-1; D is unresolved. Trimming stripped 2 bases from V and 7 bases from J, with 15 bases between. The CDR3 contains 14 residues. Germline V lookup: CDR1 SGHTS, CDR2 YDEGEE. In nucleotides, the CDR3 is TGTGCCAGCAGCTTCGGCCAATATATAGGTGAAGCTTTCTTT. It encodes CASSFGQYIGEAFF. The full variable domain, rest sourced from reference TRBV5-8 and TRBJ1-1, is EAGVTQSPTHLIKTRGQQATLRCSPISGHTSVYWYQQALGLGLQFLLWYDEGEERNRGNFPPRFSGRQFPNYSSELNVNALELEDSALYLCASSFGQYIGEAFFGQGTRLTVV.

This clone showed up just once. This chain connects TRBV6-1 to TRBJ2-7; D is ambiguous. With 2 bases removed from V and 7 bases from J, the gap between germline ends came to 9 bases. The CDR3 extends over 12 amino acids. Germline lookup yields CDR1 MNHNS and CDR2 SASEGT. The CDR3 loop is CASSEQRVEQYF. DNA for the CDR3: TGTGCCAGCAGTGAACAAAGGGTGGAGCAGTACTTC.

This clone was seen a handful of times. The V gene is TRBV4-3, the J gene TRBJ2-1; TRBD2 might be the D (6 bases). The CDR3 has 16 amino acids. Trimming removed 0 bases from V and 4 bases from J, with 13 bases in between. Germline V gives CDR1 LGHNA, CDR2 YSLEER. CDR3 DNA sequence: TGCGCCAGCAGCCAAGATGGGGTAGCGGATTACAATGAGCAGTTCTTC. It specifies CASSQDGVADYNEQFF.

The rearrangement joins TRBV19 to TRBJ1-1; no firm D call. Germline CDR1 LNHDA, CDR2 SQIVND (reference sequence). V lost 3 bases to trimming and J lost 8 bases, with 7 bases between them. This CDR3 region has 11 residues. The CDR3 DNA is TGTGCCAGTAGTATTTTTACAGAAGCTTTCTTT. Encoded protein: CASSIFTEAFF.

This clone was counted a single time. The likely explanation is a read error, given a far larger clone one base away. Other DNA sequences in this sample translate to the same CDR3. This chain uses TRBV5-4 with TRBJ2-2; 8 nucleotides align to TRBD2. The V and J ends lost 2 bases and 2 bases, in that order; junction bases with no gene match: 2. The CDR3 consists of 15 residues. Germline values: CDR1 SGHNT, CDR2 YYREEE (reference sequence). CDR3 in amino acids: CASSFSGINTGELFF. Written as DNA, the CDR3 is TGTGCCAGCAGCTTTAGCGGGATAAACACCGGGGAGCTGTTTTTT.

This chain joins TRBV2 and TRBJ2-7; 7 bases align to TRBD1. CDR1 SNHLY and CDR2 FYNNEI come from the germline V gene. The ends lost 7 bases at V and 8 bases at J; junction bases unmatched: 14. The CDR3 spans 14 residues. The CDR3 region has the DNA TGTGCCAGCAATGGGGACAGCCCTGAAACGAAGCAGTACTTC. Protein: CASNGDSPETKQYF.